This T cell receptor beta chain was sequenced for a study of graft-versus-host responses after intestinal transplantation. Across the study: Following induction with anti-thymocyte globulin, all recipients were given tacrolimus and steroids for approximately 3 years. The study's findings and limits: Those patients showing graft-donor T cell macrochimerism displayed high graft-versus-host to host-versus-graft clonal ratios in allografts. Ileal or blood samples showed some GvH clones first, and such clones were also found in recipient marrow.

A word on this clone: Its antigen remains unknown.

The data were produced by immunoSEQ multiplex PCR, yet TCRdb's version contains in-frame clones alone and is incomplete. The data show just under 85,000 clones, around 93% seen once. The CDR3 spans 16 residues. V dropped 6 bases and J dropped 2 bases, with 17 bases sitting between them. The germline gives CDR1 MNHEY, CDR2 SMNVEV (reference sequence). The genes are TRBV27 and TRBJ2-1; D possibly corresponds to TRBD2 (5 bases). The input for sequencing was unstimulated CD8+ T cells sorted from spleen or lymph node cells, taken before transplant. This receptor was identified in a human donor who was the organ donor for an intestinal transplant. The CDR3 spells CASSPSGLVPYNEQFF. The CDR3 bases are TGTGCCAGCAGCCCCTCTGGACTTGTCCCCTACAATGAGCAGTTCTTC.